This entry is about one T cell receptor (beta chain). There is no known antigen for this receptor. Base qualities are not provided; no much larger clone lies one nucleotide away. Its CDR3 holds 18 amino acids, cysteine through phenylalanine. Only CDR3 DNA is held: 54 bases, read in frame from base 1. The germline V gene supplies CDR1 MDHEN and CDR2 SYDVKM. This entry belongs to a study of shared clonotypes between healthy human individuals (dated by TCRdb to the early 2020s). Background on the whole study: The cohort included three men and a couple of women between 18 and 49 years of age. The study deeply sequenced blood TCR repertoires of about five healthy adults to estimate repertoire size and the extent of clonotype sharing between individuals. Between about 0.94 and 8.9 billion PBMCs per donor were obtained by leukapheresis. To increase sequencing depth and limit assay-specific biases, different laboratories used diverse techniques to prepare libraries and sequence TCR repertoires. For each donor, three plates each were used for CD4 naive and CD4 memory, two plates were used for CD8 naive, and one plate was used for CD8 memory.

TCR CDR3 regions were amplified from genomic DNA by multiplex PCR using the deep immunoSEQ assay. Genomic DNA extracted from each cell subset was distributed evenly over all wells of several immunoSEQ 96-well plates, and each plate served as one replicate. Each replicate PCR for sorted subsets received around 0.2 ug genomic DNA, equal to around 32,000 T cell genomes. The purified libraries were quantified using a Qubit 3.0 fluorometer, sized with a Bioanalyzer 2100, and then quantified again using the KAPA Library Quantification kit. Every immunoSEQ 96-well plate was sequenced on a dedicated single-read 150-cycle Illumina NextSeq 550 flow cell. Concerning the study's data processing: Because the immunoSEQ output held only junctional sequences and lacked quality scores, the filtering could not match the filtering applied to full-length reads. To assign V/J genes and CDR3, sequences were annotated using PyIR, a Python wrapper for IgBLAST v1.9, with IMGT germline references. Any read was removed if the V/J assignment was weak (E-value above 1e-6), the CDR3 was missing, or the read contained stop codons, out-of-frame junctions, or ambiguous translated residues. A V3J clonotype was defined by an identical inferred V gene, J gene, and CDR3 amino acid sequence. Percentage overlap between repertoires was calculated by dividing the number of shared unique clonotypes by the size of the smaller repertoire. Repertoire richness was assessed with RTK rarefaction, the Chao1 estimator, and Recon v2.1 estimates of unobserved clonotypes. Generation probabilities for all TCRbeta clonotypes obtained by the gDNA method from a few donors were computed using OLGA. Sourced from immuneACCESS, this table was stored by TCRdb with only in-frame sequences that have V and J called. A share of the clones is absent; for the studies checked, an unresolved V gene accounts for under half, and the remainder has no known explanation. V, J and clone size are taken as reported in that table, and D and trimming were inferred from the DNA itself. The sample yields some 630,000 clones; around 96% were counted once. The top ten clonotypes cover more than 0.085% of the sample.

CD8 naive samples were obtained by positive selection for CCR7 among CD45RO-negative cells, yielding a CD45RA+CCR7+ population from which TemRA cells were excluded. Donors were healthy HIV-negative adults with no recently reported acute infections or vaccinations. Every donor was a Caucasian adult living in Nashville, Tennessee, USA. Blood was obtained by leukapheresis, after which PBMCs were separated by Ficoll-Histopaque density gradient centrifugation and cryopreserved in liquid nitrogen vapor phase. Analytical flow cytometry was used to check the purity and quantity of each magnetically sorted T cell population. Each sorted fraction had its genomic DNA isolated and then quantified by UV absorbance on a Nanodrop 2000c. Broad study findings and their caveats: Even with the large sequencing depth, rarefaction of the sorted-subset datasets indicated that sequencing was incomplete. Larger estimated clonotype richness was generally found for naive subsets than for memory subsets. Compared with non-shared clonotypes, the clonotypes found in all four sorted-subset donors had higher generation probabilities. Only blood was sampled, and tissue TCR repertoires likely differ from those in blood. Based on pairwise subsampling, the degree of clonotype sharing among donors was expected to be affected by sequencing depth. The genetic and exposure-history diversity represented was limited by the small number of donors. When a few donors were compared, the shared fraction of clonotypes was roughly 4.8% for naive CD4, about 4% for naive CD8, 2.3% for memory CD4, and around 0.4% for memory CD8.

The sequenced sample was naive CD8+ T cells sorted from blood. The cell subset or site label on this specimen signifies: CD45RA+CCR7+. The source of this sequence is a woman between 25 and 40 years old in good health. The V and J segments used are TRBV28 and TRBJ2-5; 10 bases in the junction line up with TRBD2. The end of the DNA is better explained by TRBJ2-7, so the J call may be wrong. The CDR3 sequence is CASSLIPDGAGGSYEQYF. The DNA sequence reads TGTGCCAGCAGTTTAATCCCAGATGGAGCGGGAGGGAGTTACGAGCAGTACTTC.